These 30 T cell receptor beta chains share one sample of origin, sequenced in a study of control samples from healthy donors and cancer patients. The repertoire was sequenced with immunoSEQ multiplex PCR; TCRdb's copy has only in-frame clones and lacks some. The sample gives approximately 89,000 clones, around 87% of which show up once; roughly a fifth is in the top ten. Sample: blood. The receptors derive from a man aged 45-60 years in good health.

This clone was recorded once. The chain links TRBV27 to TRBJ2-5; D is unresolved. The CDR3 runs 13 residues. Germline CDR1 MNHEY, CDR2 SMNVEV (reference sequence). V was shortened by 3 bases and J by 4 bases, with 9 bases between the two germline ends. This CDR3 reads CASSLVPGETQYF. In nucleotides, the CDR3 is TGTGCCAGCAGTTTGGTGCCAGGAGAGACCCAGTACTTC.

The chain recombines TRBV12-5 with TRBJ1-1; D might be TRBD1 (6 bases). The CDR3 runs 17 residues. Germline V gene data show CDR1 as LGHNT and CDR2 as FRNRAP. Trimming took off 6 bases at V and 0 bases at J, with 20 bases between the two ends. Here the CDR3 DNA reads TGTGCTAGTGGATTCCTTGGACAGCGGGGCATGAACACTGAAGCTTTCTTT. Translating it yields CASGFLGQRGMNTEAFF.

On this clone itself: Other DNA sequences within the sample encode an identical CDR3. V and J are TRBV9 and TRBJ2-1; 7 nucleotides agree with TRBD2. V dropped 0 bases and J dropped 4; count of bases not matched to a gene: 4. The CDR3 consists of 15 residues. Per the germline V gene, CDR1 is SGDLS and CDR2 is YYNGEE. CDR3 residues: CASSVVSGDYNEQFF. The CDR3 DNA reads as TGTGCCAGCAGCGTAGTAAGCGGGGATTACAATGAGCAGTTCTTC.

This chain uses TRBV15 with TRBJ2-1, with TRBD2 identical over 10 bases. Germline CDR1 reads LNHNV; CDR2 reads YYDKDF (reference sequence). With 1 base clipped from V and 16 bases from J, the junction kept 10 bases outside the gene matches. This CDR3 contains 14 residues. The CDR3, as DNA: TGTGCCACCAGCAGAGTTCTAGCGGGAGCCCGGTACTTCTTC. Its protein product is CATSRVLAGARYFF.

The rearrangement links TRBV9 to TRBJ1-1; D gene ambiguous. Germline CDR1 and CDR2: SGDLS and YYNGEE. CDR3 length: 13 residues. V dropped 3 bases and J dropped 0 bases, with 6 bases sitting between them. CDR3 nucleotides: TGTGCCAGCAGCGCCCACATGAACACTGAAGCTTTCTTT. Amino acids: CASSAHMNTEAFF.

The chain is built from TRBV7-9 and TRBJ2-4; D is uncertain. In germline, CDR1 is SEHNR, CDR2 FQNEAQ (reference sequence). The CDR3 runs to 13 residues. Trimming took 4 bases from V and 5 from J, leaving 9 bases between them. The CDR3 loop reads CASSSRHENIQYF. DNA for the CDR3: TGTGCCAGCAGCTCCCGCCACGAAAACATTCAGTACTTC.

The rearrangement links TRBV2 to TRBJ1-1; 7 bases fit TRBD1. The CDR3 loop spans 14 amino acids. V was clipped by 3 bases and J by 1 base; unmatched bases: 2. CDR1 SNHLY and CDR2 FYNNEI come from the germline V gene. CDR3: CASSDQGGNTEAFF. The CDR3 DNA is TGTGCCAGCAGTGACCAGGGGGGGAACACTGAAGCTTTCTTT.

The CDR3 loop is CASTGATDNEQFF. The CDR3 DNA reads TGTGCCAGCACCGGGGCCACGGACAATGAGCAGTTCTTC. The rearrangement links TRBV28 to TRBJ2-1; either TRBD1 or TRBD2 may supply D (5 bases each). The V end was cut by 7 bases, the J end by 5 bases, with 12 bases between. Germline loops: CDR1 MDHEN, CDR2 SYDVKM. The CDR3 loop spans 13 amino acids.

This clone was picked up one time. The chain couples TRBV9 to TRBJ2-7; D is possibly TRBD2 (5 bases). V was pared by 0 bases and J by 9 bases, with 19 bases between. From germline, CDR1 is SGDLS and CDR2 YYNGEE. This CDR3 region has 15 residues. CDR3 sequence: CASSVGGSLELAQYF. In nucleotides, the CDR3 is TGTGCCAGCAGCGTAGGAGGGAGTTTGGAGCTAGCGCAGTACTTC.

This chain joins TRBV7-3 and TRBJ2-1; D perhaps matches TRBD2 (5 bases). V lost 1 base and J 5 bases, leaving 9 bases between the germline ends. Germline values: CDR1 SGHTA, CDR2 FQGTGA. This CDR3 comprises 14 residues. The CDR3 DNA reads TGTGCCAGCAGCTTAAGCGGGCCAAACAATGAGCAGTTCTTC. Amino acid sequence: CASSLSGPNNEQFF.

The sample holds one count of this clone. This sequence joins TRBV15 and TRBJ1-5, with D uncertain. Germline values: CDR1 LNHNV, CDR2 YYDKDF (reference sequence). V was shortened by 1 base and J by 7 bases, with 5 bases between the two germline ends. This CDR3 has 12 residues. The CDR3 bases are TGTGCCACCAGCAGAGCCCAGCAGCCCCAGCATTTT. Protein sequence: CATSRAQQPQHF. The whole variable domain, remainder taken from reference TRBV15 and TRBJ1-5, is DAMVIQNPRYQVTQFGKPVTLSCSQTLNHNVMYWYQQKSSQAPKLLFHYYDKDFNNEADTPDNFQSRRPNTSFCFLDIRSPGLGDTAMYLCATSRAQQPQHFGDGTRLSIL.

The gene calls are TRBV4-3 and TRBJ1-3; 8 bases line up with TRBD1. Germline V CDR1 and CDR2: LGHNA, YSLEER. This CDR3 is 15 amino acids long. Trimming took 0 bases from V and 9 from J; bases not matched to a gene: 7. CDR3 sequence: CASSQDGRGQGTIYF. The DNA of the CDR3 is TGCGCCAGCAGCCAAGACGGCAGGGGGCAAGGCACCATATATTTT.

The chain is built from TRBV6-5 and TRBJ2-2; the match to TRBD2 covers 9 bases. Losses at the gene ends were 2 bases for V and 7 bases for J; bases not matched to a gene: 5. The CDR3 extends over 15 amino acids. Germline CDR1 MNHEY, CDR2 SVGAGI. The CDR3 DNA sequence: TGTGCCAGCAGTTACCGTAGCGGGGGTCACGGGGAGCTGTTTTTT. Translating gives CASSYRSGGHGELFF.

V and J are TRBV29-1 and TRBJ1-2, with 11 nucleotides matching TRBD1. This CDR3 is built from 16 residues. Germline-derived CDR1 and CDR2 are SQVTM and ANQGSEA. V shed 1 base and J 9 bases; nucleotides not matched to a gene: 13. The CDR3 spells CSVEAASDRGRESYTF. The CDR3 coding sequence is TGCAGCGTTGAAGCCGCGTCGGACAGGGGGCGTGAAAGCTACACCTTC.

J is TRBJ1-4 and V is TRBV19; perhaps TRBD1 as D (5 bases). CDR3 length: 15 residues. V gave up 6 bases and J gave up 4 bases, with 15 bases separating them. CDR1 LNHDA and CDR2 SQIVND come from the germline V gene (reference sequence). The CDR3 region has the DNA TGTGCCAGTAGGAAGGAGACAGACGTTAATGAAAAACTGTTTTTT. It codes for CASRKETDVNEKLFF.

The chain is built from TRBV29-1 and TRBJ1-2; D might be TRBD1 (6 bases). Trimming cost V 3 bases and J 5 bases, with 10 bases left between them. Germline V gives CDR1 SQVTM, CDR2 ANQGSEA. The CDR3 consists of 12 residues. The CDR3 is CSVDQGSYGYTF. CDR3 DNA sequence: TGCAGCGTTGATCAGGGGAGTTATGGCTACACCTTC.

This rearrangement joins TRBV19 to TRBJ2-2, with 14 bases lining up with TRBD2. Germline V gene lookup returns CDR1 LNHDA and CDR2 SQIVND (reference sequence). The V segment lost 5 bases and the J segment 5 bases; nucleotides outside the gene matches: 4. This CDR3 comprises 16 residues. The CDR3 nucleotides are TGTGCCAGTAGTTTCAGACTAGCGGGGGGGACCGGGGAGCTGTTTTTT. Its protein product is CASSFRLAGGTGELFF.

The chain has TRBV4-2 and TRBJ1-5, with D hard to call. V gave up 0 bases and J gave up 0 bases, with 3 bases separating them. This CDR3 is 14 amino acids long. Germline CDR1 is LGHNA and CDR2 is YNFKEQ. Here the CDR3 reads CASSQDPSNQPQHF. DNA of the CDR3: TGTGCCAGCAGCCAAGATCCTAGCAATCAGCCCCAGCATTTT.

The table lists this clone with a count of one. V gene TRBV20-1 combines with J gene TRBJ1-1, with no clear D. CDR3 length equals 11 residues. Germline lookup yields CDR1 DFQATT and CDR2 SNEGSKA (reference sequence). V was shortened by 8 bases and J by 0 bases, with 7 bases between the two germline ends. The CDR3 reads CSLDMNTEAFF. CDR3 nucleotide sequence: TGCAGTCTCGATATGAACACTGAAGCTTTCTTT.

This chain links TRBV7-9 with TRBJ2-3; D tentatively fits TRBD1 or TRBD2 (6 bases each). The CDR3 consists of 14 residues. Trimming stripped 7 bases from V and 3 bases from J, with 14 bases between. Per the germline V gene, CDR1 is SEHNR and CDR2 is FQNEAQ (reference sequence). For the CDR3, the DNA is TGTGCCAGCATCAGGGGTGGGAGGACAGATACGCAGTATTTT. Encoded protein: CASIRGGRTDTQYF.

The chain's CDR3 is CATSDRGTVLTDTQYF. In DNA form, the CDR3 reads TGTGCCACCAGTGATCGCGGGACGGTTCTCACAGATACGCAGTATTTT. The chain links TRBV24-1 to TRBJ2-3; perhaps TRBD2 as D (6 bases). The germline CDR1 and CDR2 sequences are KGHDR and SFDVKD. CDR3 size: 16 residues. Trimming removed 3 bases at V and 2 bases at J, with 14 bases between.

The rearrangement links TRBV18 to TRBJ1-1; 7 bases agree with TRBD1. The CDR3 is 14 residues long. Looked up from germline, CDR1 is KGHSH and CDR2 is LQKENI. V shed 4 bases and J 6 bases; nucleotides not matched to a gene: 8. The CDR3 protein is CASSLLDRDAEAFF. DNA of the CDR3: TGTGCCAGCTCACTTTTAGACAGGGATGCTGAAGCTTTCTTT.

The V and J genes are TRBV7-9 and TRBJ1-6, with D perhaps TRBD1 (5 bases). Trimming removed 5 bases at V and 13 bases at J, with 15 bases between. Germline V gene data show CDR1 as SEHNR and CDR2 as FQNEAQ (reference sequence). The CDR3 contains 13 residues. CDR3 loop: CASSGSGTQPLHF. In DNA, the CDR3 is TGTGCCAGCAGCGGGAGTGGGACGCAGCCCCTCCACTTT.

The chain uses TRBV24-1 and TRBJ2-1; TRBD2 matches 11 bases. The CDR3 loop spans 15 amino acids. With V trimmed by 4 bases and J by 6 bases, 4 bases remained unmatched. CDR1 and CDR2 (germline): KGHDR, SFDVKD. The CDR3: CATSDSSGGPNEQFF. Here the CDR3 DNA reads TGTGCCACCAGTGACTCTAGCGGGGGGCCCAATGAGCAGTTCTTC.

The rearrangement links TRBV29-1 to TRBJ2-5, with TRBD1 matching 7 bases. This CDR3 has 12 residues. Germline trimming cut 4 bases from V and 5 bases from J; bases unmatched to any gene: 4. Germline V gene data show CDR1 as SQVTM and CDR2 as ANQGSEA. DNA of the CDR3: TGCAGCGTTGGAGGGGGCGGGGAGACCCAGTACTTC. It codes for CSVGGGGETQYF.

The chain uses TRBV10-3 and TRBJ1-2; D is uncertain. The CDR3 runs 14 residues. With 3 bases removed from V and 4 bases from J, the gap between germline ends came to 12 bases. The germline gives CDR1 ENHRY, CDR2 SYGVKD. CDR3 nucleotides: TGTGCCATCAGTGAACCGACTCCGGGCTATGGCTACACCTTC. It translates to CAISEPTPGYGYTF.

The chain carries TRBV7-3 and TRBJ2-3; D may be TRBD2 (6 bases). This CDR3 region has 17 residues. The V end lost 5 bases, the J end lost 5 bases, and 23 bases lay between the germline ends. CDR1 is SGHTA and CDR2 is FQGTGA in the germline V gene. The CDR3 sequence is CASSLGALGGVRDTQYF. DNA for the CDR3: TGTGCCAGCAGCCTTGGGGCCTTGGGGGGAGTGAGAGATACGCAGTATTTT.

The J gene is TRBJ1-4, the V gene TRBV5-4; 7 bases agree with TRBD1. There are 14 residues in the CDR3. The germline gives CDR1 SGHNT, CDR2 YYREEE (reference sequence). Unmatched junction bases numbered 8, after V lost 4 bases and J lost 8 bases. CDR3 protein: CASSRDSIREKLFF. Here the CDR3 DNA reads TGTGCCAGCAGCCGGGACAGTATCAGAGAAAAACTGTTTTTT.

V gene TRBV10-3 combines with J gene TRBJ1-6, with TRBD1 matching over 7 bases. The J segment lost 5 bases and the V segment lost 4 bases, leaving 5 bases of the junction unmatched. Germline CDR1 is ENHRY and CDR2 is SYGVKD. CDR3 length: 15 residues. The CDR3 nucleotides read TGTGCCATCAGTGCTAGGGACAGCCATAATTCACCCCTCCACTTT. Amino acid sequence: CAISARDSHNSPLHF.

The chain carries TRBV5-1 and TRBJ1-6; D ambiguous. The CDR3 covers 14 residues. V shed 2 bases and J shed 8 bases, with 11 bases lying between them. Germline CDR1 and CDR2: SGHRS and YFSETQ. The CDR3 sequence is CASSLGQIDSPLHF. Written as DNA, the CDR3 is TGCGCCAGCAGCTTAGGTCAAATCGATTCACCCCTCCACTTT.